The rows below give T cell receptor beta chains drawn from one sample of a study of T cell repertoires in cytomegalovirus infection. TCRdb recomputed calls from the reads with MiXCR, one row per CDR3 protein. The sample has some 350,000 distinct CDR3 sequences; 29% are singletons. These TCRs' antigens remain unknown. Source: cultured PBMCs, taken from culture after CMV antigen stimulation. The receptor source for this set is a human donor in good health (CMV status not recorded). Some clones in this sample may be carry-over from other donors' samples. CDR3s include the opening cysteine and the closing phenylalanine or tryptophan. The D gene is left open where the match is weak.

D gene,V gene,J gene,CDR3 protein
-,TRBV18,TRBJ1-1,CASSPPGGTLEAFF
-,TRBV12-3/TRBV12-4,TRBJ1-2,CASSFGNYGYTF
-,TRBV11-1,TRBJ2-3,CASSPEADTQYF
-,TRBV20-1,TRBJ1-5,CSARQGLGGQPQHF
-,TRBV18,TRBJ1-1,CASSPMTTEAFF
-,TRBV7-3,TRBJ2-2,CASSLTRNTGELFF
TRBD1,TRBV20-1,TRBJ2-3,CSARESGGTGVSDTQYF
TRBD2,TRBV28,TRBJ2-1,CASSFVVTSSSNEQFF
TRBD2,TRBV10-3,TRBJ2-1,CAISDGGRASNEQFF
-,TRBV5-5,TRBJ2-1,CASSSRGHEQFF
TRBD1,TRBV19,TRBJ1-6,CASRTGAHALHF
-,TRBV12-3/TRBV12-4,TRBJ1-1,CASTWSNSNTEAFF
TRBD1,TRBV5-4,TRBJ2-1,CASSPGQHEQFF
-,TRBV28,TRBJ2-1,CASSFKYNEQFF
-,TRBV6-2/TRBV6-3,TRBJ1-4,CASSYSKGKKLFF
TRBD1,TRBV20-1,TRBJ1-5,CSARQGDQPQHF
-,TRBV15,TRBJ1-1,CATSRDSITDSWIGAPEAFF
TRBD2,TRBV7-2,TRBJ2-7,CASSLRVREGRAYEQYF
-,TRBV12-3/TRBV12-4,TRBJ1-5,CASSLDSSPRNQHF
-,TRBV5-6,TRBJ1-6,CASSSLKSSYNSPLHF
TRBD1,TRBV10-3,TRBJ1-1,CAIRRTGGETEAFF
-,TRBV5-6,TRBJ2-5,CASSLPESQETQYF
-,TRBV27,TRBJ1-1,CASSLSAGMNTEAFF
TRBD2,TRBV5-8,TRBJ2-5,CASSDEGLPGETQYF
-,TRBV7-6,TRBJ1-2,CASTKDGYTF
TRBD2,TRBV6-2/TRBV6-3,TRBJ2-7,CASSYYSGGAGEQYF
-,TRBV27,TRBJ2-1,CASRMGPYQDEQFF
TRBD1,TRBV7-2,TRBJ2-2,CASSPPGQGSNTGELFF
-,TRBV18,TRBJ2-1,CASSPMLGNEQFF
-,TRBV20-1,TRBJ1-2,CSATDGFYGYTF
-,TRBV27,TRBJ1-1,CASSSREGLNTEAFF
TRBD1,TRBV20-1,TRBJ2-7,CSAGGQGSYEQYF
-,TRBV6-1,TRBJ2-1,CASSEDGRSYNEQFF
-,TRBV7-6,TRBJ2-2,CASSPPLTPTGELFF
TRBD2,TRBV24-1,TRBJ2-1,CATSDPRTSGRASDEQFF
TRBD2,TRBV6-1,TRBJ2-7,CASREVAGAAEQYF
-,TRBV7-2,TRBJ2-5,CASSLENRVWETQYF
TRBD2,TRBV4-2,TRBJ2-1,CASSQVASGSDEQFF
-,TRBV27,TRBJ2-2,CASSSRDTITGELFF
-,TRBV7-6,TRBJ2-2,CASSLATLVSRTGELFF
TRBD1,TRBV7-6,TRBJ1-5,CASSQTGSGNQPQHF
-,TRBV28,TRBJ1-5,CASSPQGVGGRPQHF
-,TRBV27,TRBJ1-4,CASRAGGPNEKLFF
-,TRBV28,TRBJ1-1,CASSLGAGGNTEAFF
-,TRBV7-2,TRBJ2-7,CASSLAGGSHYEQYF
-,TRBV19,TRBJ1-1,CASRHRDRREAFF
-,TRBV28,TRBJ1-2,CASTTAANYGYTF
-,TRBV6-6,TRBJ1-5,CALSDRALKGSNQPQHF
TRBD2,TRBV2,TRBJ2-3,CASSELAGEDTQYF
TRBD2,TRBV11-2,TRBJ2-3,CASSLGVAGGSDTQYF
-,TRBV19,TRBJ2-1,CASQLSRSYNEQFF
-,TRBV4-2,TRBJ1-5,CASSQELDQPQHF
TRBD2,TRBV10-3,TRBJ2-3,CATKAGDLESGDTQYF
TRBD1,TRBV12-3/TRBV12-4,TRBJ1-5,CASSFAAGTEPNQPQHF
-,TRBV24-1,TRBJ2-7,CATSDWNSYEQYF
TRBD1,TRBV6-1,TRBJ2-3,CASDPGTGATDTQYF
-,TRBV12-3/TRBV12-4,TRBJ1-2,CASSQAGGEGYGYTF
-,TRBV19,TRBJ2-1,CASRPLEISYNEQFF
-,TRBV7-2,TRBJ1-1,CASSSFTGRNTEAFF
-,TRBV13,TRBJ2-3,CASSPRTTTDTQYF